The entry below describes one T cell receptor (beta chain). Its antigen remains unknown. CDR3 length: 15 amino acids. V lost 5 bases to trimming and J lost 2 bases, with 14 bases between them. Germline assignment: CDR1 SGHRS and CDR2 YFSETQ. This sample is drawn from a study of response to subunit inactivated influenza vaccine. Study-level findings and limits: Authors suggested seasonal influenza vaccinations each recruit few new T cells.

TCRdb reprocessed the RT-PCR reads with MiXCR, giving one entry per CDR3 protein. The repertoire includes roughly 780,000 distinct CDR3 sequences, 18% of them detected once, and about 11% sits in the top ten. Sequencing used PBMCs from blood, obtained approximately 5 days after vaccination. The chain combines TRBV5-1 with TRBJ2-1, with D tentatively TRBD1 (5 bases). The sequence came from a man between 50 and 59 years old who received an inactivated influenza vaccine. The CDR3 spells CASSSGPDTYNEQFF. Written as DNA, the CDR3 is TGCGCCAGCAGTTCTGGCCCGGACACCTACAATGAGCAGTTCTTC.